These 31 T cell receptor beta chains were sequenced from one sample in a study of CD8 T cells in Susac syndrome. With random hexamers, reverse transcription was performed on about 0.5 to 1 ug of RNA. From the immunoSEQ multiplex PCR reads, TCRdb called clonotypes with MiXCR, one entry per CDR3 protein. The table records roughly 130,000 distinct CDR3 sequences, 90% to 95% of them present only once. The sample consisted of CD4+ T cells from PBMCs. The receptor set was obtained from a human donor in good health.

The chain employs TRBV16 and TRBJ1-1; 7 positions agree with TRBD1. Germline values: CDR1 KGHSY, CDR2 FQNENV. V trimming: 3 bases; J trimming: 7 bases; junction bases outside the gene matches: 8. The CDR3 contains 14 residues. In nucleotides, the CDR3 is TGTGCCAGCAGCCACGGACAGGTCCAAAATGAAGCTTTCTTT. Amino acids: CASSHGQVQNEAFF.

V gene TRBV12-3 or TRBV12-4 combines with J gene TRBJ2-7; D is unclear. The V end lost 3 bases, the J end lost 2 bases, and 8 bases lay between the germline ends. The CDR3 contains 13 residues. DNA of the CDR3: TGTGCCAGCAGTTTGGCCAGAACCTACGAGCAGTACTTC. This sequence encodes CASSLARTYEQYF.

The V call is TRBV28, the J call TRBJ2-5, with a tentative D call TRBD1 (6 bases). The germline V gene has CDR1 MDHEN and CDR2 SYDVKM. With 1 base removed from V and 5 bases from J, the gap between germline ends came to 11 bases. The CDR3 is 14 residues long. Here the CDR3 DNA reads TGTGCCAGCAGTTTATCAGGGGTGGGGGAGACCCAGTACTTC. Protein sequence: CASSLSGVGETQYF.

CDR3 DNA sequence: TGCAGTGCCCGGGGACCGAACATTCAGTACTTC. Translation gives CSARGPNIQYF. The gene calls are TRBV20-1 and TRBJ2-4, with D perhaps given as TRBD1 or TRBD2 (5 bases each). The germline V and J ends were trimmed by 6 bases and 7 bases, with 10 bases remaining between them. The CDR3 is 11 residues long. Germline V gives CDR1 DFQATT, CDR2 SNEGSKA (reference sequence).

The J gene is TRBJ2-7, the V gene TRBV4-2; TRBD1 might be the D (5 bases). V was trimmed by 4 bases and J by 0 bases, leaving 13 bases between them. CDR3 length: 15 amino acids. Germline V gives CDR1 LGHNA, CDR2 YNFKEQ. The CDR3 loop is CASSREQGASYEQYF. The CDR3 DNA reads as TGTGCCAGCAGCCGCGAGCAAGGGGCCTCCTACGAGCAGTACTTC.

This sequence joins TRBV19 and TRBJ2-7; 7 nucleotides align to TRBD2. With 6 bases clipped from V and 4 bases from J, the junction kept 12 bases outside the gene matches. Germline CDR1 and CDR2: LNHDA and SQIVND (reference sequence). This CDR3 has 15 residues. The CDR3 coding sequence is TGTGCCAGTAGAGATCGCTCCGGGACTACTTACGAGCAGTACTTC. This gives the protein CASRDRSGTTYEQYF.

V and J are TRBV28 and TRBJ2-1; D call uncertain. From germline, CDR1 is MDHEN and CDR2 SYDVKM. The V end lost 3 bases, the J end lost 8 bases, and 8 bases lay between the germline ends. This CDR3 comprises 12 residues. CDR3 in DNA: TGTGCCAGCAGTTTGTGGCTTTATGAGCAGTTCTTC. Amino acids: CASSLWLYEQFF.

The chain combines TRBV20-1 with TRBJ1-1; D is undetermined. In germline, CDR1 is DFQATT, CDR2 SNEGSKA (reference sequence). With 6 bases removed from V and 2 bases from J, the gap between germline ends came to 10 bases. The CDR3 has 12 residues. The CDR3 nucleotides are TGCAGTGCCCCCGTGGGAAACACTGAAGCTTTCTTT. Residues: CSAPVGNTEAFF.

The chain couples TRBV3-1 to TRBJ2-2, with 8 bases fitting TRBD1. CDR1 and CDR2 (germline): LGHDT, YNNKEL (reference sequence). J was trimmed by 7 bases and V by 2 bases; bases with no gene match: 9. The CDR3 extends over 16 amino acids. The CDR3 region is CASSQSGQGLSGELFF. CDR3 nucleotide sequence: TGTGCCAGCAGCCAATCCGGACAGGGCTTAAGCGGGGAGCTGTTTTTT.

This chain uses TRBV2 with TRBJ2-2; TRBD1 aligns across 8 bases. Germline values: CDR1 SNHLY, CDR2 FYNNEI. The CDR3 is 14 residues long. J was trimmed by 5 bases and V by 4 bases; bases with no gene match: 3. The CDR3 DNA sequence: TGTGCCAGCAGTGTACAGGGGGTTACCGGGGAGCTGTTTTTT. Protein sequence: CASSVQGVTGELFF.

This chain uses TRBV29-1 with TRBJ2-3, with no clear D. This CDR3 is built from 14 residues. Trimming pared 2 bases from V and 0 bases from J, leaving 9 bases between. Germline V gene data show CDR1 as SQVTM and CDR2 as ANQGSEA. CDR3 amino acids: CSVEPSQSTDTQYF. The CDR3 DNA follows: TGCAGCGTTGAACCGTCGCAGAGCACAGATACGCAGTATTTT.

The V gene is TRBV18, the J gene TRBJ2-7; TRBD1 might be the D (5 bases). Trimming cost V 3 bases and J 2 bases, with 14 bases left between them. CDR3 length: 15 amino acids. Germline CDR1 is KGHSH and CDR2 is LQKENI. The CDR3, as DNA: TGTGCCAGCTCACCCAAGGTGGACAAGACCTACGAGCAGTACTTC. Translating it yields CASSPKVDKTYEQYF.

This rearrangement joins TRBV27 to TRBJ2-7; 7 nucleotides align to TRBD1. There are 15 residues in the CDR3. Germline V gene sequence: CDR1 MNHEY, CDR2 SMNVEV (reference sequence). After removal of 2 bases from V and 0 bases from J, the junction contained 4 bases not matched to a gene. The CDR3: CASSLERDSSYEQYF. CDR3 nucleotide sequence: TGTGCCAGCAGTTTAGAACGGGACAGCTCCTACGAGCAGTACTTC.

V gene TRBV20-1 combines with J gene TRBJ1-5; TRBD1 agrees at 9 bases. With V trimmed by 4 bases and J by 5 bases, 3 bases remained unmatched. This CDR3 comprises 13 residues. Germline CDR1 DFQATT, CDR2 SNEGSKA (reference sequence). CDR3 protein: CSATGQGDQPQHF. The CDR3 DNA follows: TGCAGTGCTACGGGACAGGGAGATCAGCCCCAGCATTTT.

This sequence joins TRBV10-2 and TRBJ2-7; tentatively, D is TRBD2 (5 bases). The CDR3 has 12 amino acids. V was shortened by 6 bases and J by 6 bases, with 12 bases between the two germline ends. Germline V CDR1 and CDR2: WSHSY, SAAADI. In DNA, the CDR3 is TGCGCCAGCAGCCGGGGTCAACGCGAGCAGTACTTC. It specifies CASSRGQREQYF.

The rearrangement links TRBV18 to TRBJ2-7, with 12 bases that match TRBD1. This CDR3 is 15 amino acids long. Unmatched junction bases numbered 2, after V lost 3 bases and J lost 2 bases. The germline CDR1 and CDR2 sequences are KGHSH and LQKENI. CDR3 residues: CASSPGQGATYEQYF. CDR3 DNA sequence: TGTGCCAGCTCACCGGGACAGGGGGCGACCTACGAGCAGTACTTC. The full variable domain, completed using reference TRBV18 and TRBJ2-7, is NAGVMQNPRHLVRRRGQEARLRCSPMKGHSHVYWYRQLPEEGLKFMVYLQKENIIDESGMPKERFSAEFPKEGPSILRIQQVVRGDSAAYFCASSPGQGATYEQYFGPGTRLTVT.

The count of this clonotype is one. The chain has TRBV5-1 and TRBJ1-5; D is ambiguous. The V end lost 0 bases, the J end lost 5 bases, and 12 bases lay between the germline ends. Germline V lookup: CDR1 SGHRS, CDR2 YFSETQ. There are 15 residues in the CDR3. The CDR3 is CASSLETGGDQPQHF. The CDR3 region has the DNA TGCGCCAGCAGCTTGGAGACGGGCGGGGATCAGCCCCAGCATTTT. Full variable domain (missing parts from reference TRBV5-1 and TRBJ1-5): KAGVTQTPRYLIKTRGQQVTLSCSPISGHRSVSWYQQTPGQGLQFLFEYFSETQRNKGNFPGRFSGRQFSNSRSEMNVSTLELGDSALYLCASSLETGGDQPQHFGDGTRLSIL.

The V and J genes are TRBV10-3 and TRBJ2-7; no clear D. The CDR3 runs 17 residues. CDR1 and CDR2 (germline): ENHRY, SYGVKD. V lost 0 bases and J 4 bases, leaving 19 bases between the germline ends. CDR3 residues: CAISESMTVSALYEQYF. CDR3 nucleotides: TGTGCCATCAGTGAGTCGATGACGGTGTCGGCGTTGTACGAGCAGTACTTC.

V and J are TRBV28 and TRBJ2-7; D call uncertain. This CDR3 is built from 14 residues. V was pared by 4 bases and J by 3 bases, with 13 bases between. Germline CDR1 and CDR2: MDHEN and SYDVKM. The CDR3 nucleotides read TGTGCCAGCAGTTCATTTACAGCATTCTACGAGCAGTACTTC. Its translation is CASSSFTAFYEQYF. The full variable domain, rest sourced from reference TRBV28 and TRBJ2-7, is DVKVTQSSRYLVKRTGEKVFLECVQDMDHENMFWYRQDPGLGLRLIYFSYDVKMKEKGDIPEGYSVSREKKERFSLILESASTNQTSMYLCASSSFTAFYEQYFGPGTRLTVT.

This clonotype has a handful of counts. V is TRBV24-1 and J is TRBJ2-7; tentatively, D is TRBD2 (7 bases). The CDR3 has 15 amino acids. Germline V CDR1 and CDR2: KGHDR, SFDVKD. With 4 bases removed from V and 2 bases from J, the gap between germline ends came to 14 bases. In DNA form, the CDR3 reads TGTGCCACCAGTGACCCGAGCGGGGACACCTACGAGCAGTACTTC. It translates to CATSDPSGDTYEQYF.

The chain has TRBV6-6 and TRBJ2-3; D possibly corresponds to TRBD1 (6 bases). This CDR3 spans 12 amino acids. The V and J ends lost 8 bases and 3 bases respectively, with 9 bases between them. Per germline, CDR1 MNHNY and CDR2 SVGAGI (reference sequence). For the CDR3, the DNA is TGTGCCAGCCGAGGGGGAACAGATACGCAGTATTTT. Its translation: CASRGGTDTQYF.

This chain links TRBV15 with TRBJ2-2; the D gene is possibly TRBD1 (7 bases). Trimming took off 1 base at V and 3 bases at J, with 12 bases between the two ends. Germline CDR1 and CDR2: LNHNV and YYDKDF (reference sequence). The CDR3 has 16 amino acids. The CDR3 bases are TGTGCCACCAGCAGAGTCGGCAGGGGGGACACCGGGGAGCTGTTTTTT. It translates to CATSRVGRGDTGELFF.

The genes are TRBV6-1 and TRBJ2-7; 8 positions match TRBD1. The V segment lost 6 bases and the J segment 0 bases; nucleotides outside the gene matches: 10. The CDR3 runs 16 residues. Germline loops: CDR1 MNHNS, CDR2 SASEGT. The chain's CDR3 is CASSPRTGTFSYEQYF. In DNA form, the CDR3 reads TGTGCCAGCAGCCCCCGGACAGGGACATTCTCCTACGAGCAGTACTTC.

This chain's CDR3 is CASTPSGQSNQPQHF. The CDR3 bases are TGTGCCAGCACCCCCTCGGGACAGAGTAATCAGCCCCAGCATTTT. The V gene is TRBV12-3 or TRBV12-4, the J gene TRBJ1-5; 7 bases are shared with TRBD1. Trimming removed 7 bases from V and 4 bases from J; junction bases left unmatched: 10. The length of the CDR3 is 15 residues.

CDR3 sequence: CASSELGGNGYTF. The CDR3 bases are TGTGCCAGCAGTGAATTGGGGGGGAATGGCTACACCTTC. This chain links TRBV25-1 with TRBJ1-2, with a possible D match to TRBD1 (5 bases). The CDR3 is 13 amino acids. V lost 1 base and J lost 6, with 9 bases in between. Per germline, CDR1 MGHDK and CDR2 SYGVNS.

The V gene is TRBV12-3 or TRBV12-4, the J gene TRBJ2-1; D gene ambiguous. The V gene lost 7 bases and the J gene lost 4 bases, with 11 bases spanning the gap. CDR3 size: 13 residues. CDR3 amino acids: CASTISAYNEQFF. CDR3 bases: TGTGCCAGCACCATATCAGCGTACAATGAGCAGTTCTTC.

The rearrangement links TRBV12-3 or TRBV12-4 to TRBJ1-2; maybe TRBD1 (5 bases). There are 13 residues in the CDR3. V was cut by 4 bases and J by 8 bases, with 14 bases left in between. The CDR3 loop reads CASSSLEGVGYTF. Written as DNA, the CDR3 is TGTGCCAGCAGTTCCTTAGAAGGGGTAGGCTACACCTTC.

This clonotype was observed once. The V and J genes are TRBV30 and TRBJ1-1, with 9 bases matching TRBD1. V lost 3 bases to trimming and J lost 10 bases; unmatched junction nucleotides: 6. The CDR3 loop spans 12 amino acids. CDR1 GTSNPN and CDR2 SVGIG come from the germline V gene (reference sequence). The chain's CDR3 is CAWRAGQGRAFF. The CDR3 DNA reads TGTGCCTGGAGGGCGGGACAGGGAAGAGCTTTCTTT. The complete variable domain, with remaining parts taken from reference TRBV30 and TRBJ1-1, reads SQTIHQWPATLVQPVGSPLSLECTVEGTSNPNLYWYRQAAGRGLQLLFYSVGIGQISSEVPQNLSASRPQDRQFILSSKKLLLSDSGFYLCAWRAGQGRAFFGQGTRLTVV.

This chain connects TRBV29-1 to TRBJ2-2; 8 nucleotides match TRBD2. This CDR3 has 14 amino acids. V lost 3 bases, J lost 3 bases, and 3 bases stayed unmatched. Germline CDR1 SQVTM, CDR2 ANQGSEA. The CDR3 spells CSVEGSGDTGELFF. The CDR3, as DNA: TGCAGCGTTGAGGGTAGCGGGGACACCGGGGAGCTGTTTTTT.

The V gene is TRBV24-1, the J gene TRBJ2-2; TRBD1 agrees at 7 bases. Per the germline V gene, CDR1 is KGHDR and CDR2 is SFDVKD. After removal of 3 bases from V and 0 bases from J, the junction contained 3 bases not matched to a gene. The CDR3 contains 16 residues. CDR3 bases: TGTGCCACCAGTGATCTGACAGGGTCGAACACCGGGGAGCTGTTTTTT. Its protein product is CATSDLTGSNTGELFF.

The V call is TRBV5-1, the J call TRBJ2-7; 12 bases are shared with TRBD2. Germline trimming cut 7 bases from V and 6 bases from J; bases unmatched to any gene: 8. The CDR3 length is 14 residues. Germline CDR1 and CDR2: SGHRS and YFSETQ. CDR3 nucleotides: TGCGCCAGCCGGACGACTAGCGGGAGCTCCGAGCAGTACTTC. This codes for CASRTTSGSSEQYF.